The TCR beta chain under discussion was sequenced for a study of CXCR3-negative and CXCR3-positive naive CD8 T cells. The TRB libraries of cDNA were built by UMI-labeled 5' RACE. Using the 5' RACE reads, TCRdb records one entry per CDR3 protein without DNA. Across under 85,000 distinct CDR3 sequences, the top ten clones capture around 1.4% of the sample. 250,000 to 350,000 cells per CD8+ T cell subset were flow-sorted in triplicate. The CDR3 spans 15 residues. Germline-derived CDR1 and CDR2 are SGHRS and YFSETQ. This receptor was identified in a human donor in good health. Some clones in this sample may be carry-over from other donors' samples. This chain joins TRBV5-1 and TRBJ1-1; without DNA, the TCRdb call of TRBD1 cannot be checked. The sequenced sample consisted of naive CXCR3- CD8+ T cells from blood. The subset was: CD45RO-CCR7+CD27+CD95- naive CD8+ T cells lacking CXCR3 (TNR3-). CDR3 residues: CASSLVIRGNTEAFF. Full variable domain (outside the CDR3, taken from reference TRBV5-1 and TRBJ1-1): KAGVTQTPRYLIKTRGQQVTLSCSPISGHRSVSWYQQTPGQGLQFLFEYFSETQRNKGNFPGRFSGRQFSNSRSEMNVSTLELGDSALYLCASSLVIRGNTEAFFGQGTRLTVV.